This T cell receptor (beta chain) emerged from a study of CD8+CD57+ T cells in acquired aplastic anemia. Patients chosen for sequencing had CD8+CD57+ cells that had expanded, as shown by flow cytometry. The ends lost 1 base at V and 6 bases at J; junction bases unmatched: 4. Germline V gene lookup returns CDR1 SGDLS and CDR2 YYNGEE. The CDR3 runs 13 residues. This clonotype was detected many times. Both TCR beta VDJ combination and CDR3 sequence profiling were carried out. Genomic DNA was the template for this profiling. MiXCR, applied by TCRdb to the reads, yields one record per CDR3 protein. In the table there are roughly 500,000 distinct CDR3 sequences, roughly a third of which are singletons.

Sequences were obtained from sorted CD4+, CD8+, or CD8+CD57+ T cells (not recorded which) from PBMCs. The chain carries TRBV9 and TRBJ2-7, with 7 bases that match TRBD2. The receptor comes from a human donor with aplastic anemia. The CDR3 sequence is CASSVSPGGEQYF. The CDR3 bases are TGTGCCAGCAGCGTAAGCCCGGGGGGCGAGCAGTACTTC.